Listed below are T cell receptor beta chains from one sample, sequenced in a study of blood T cell repertoires in COVID-19. The protocol was immunoSEQ multiplex PCR, while the TCRdb copy is restricted to in-frame clones and leaves out a portion. The sample contains more than 200,000 clones, approximately 84% of which appear only once. Sequences were obtained from peripheral blood. These receptor sequences come from an elderly man with acute or convalescent COVID-19. The CDR3 runs from the conserved cysteine through the conserved F or W. Each record gives: D gene, V gene, clone size, J gene, CDR3 protein, CDR3 DNA. D genes are given only for firm matches. The size entry is marked missing in some rows and otherwise reads once, few, many or a size class.

>TRBD1|TRBV6-6|-|TRBJ1-6
CASVRDSYNSPLHF
TGTGCCAGCGTCCGGGACAGTTATAATTCACCCCTCCACTTT
>-|TRBV2|few|TRBJ1-3
CASRFSGNTIYF
TGTGCCAGCCGGTTCTCTGGAAACACCATATATTTT
>TRBD1|TRBV5-1|once|TRBJ1-4
CASSFGRGDEKLFF
TGCGCCAGCAGCTTTGGCAGGGGGGATGAAAAACTGTTTTTT
>TRBD2|TRBV6-1|-|TRBJ2-7
CASSETDGLASRHEQYF
TGTGCCAGCAGTGAGACGGATGGACTAGCGTCTCGCCACGAGCAGTACTTC
>TRBD1|TRBV14|-|TRBJ2-5
CASSQWTGSFQETQYF
TGTGCCAGCAGCCAATGGACAGGCTCCTTCCAAGAGACCCAGTACTTC
>TRBD1|TRBV19|-|TRBJ1-2
CASSDGQGPFYGYTF
TGTGCCAGTAGTGACGGACAGGGACCCTTCTATGGCTACACCTTC
>TRBD1|TRBV7-9|-|TRBJ1-2
CATTRGQANYGYTF
TGTGCCACTACGAGAGGACAGGCAAACTATGGCTACACCTTC
>TRBD1|TRBV9|-|TRBJ1-1
CASSQGQENTEAFF
TGTGCCAGCAGCCAGGGACAGGAGAACACTGAAGCTTTCTTT
>TRBD1|TRBV6-2/TRBV6-3|-|TRBJ1-1
CASSYGQGRWNTEAFF
TGTGCCAGCAGTTATGGACAGGGCCGGTGGAACACTGAAGCTTTCTTT
>TRBD1|TRBV19|once|TRBJ2-7
CASSTPGQASYEQYF
TGTGCCAGTAGTACACCGGGACAGGCCTCCTACGAGCAGTACTTC
>TRBD1|TRBV19|-|TRBJ2-6
CASSKTGTGANVLTF
TGTGCCAGTAGCAAGACAGGGACTGGGGCCAACGTCCTGACTTTC
>TRBD2|TRBV19|-|TRBJ2-2
CASSLAGVGTGELFF
TGTGCCAGTAGTTTAGCGGGAGTCGGCACCGGGGAGCTGTTTTTT
>TRBD1|TRBV7-6|-|TRBJ1-2
CASSAQQGAMGYGYTF
TGTGCCAGCAGCGCGCAACAGGGGGCTATGGGCTATGGCTACACCTTC
>-|TRBV10-3|-|TRBJ2-7
CAIGQYSYEQYF
TGTGCCATCGGACAGTATTCGTACGAGCAGTACTTC
>TRBD2|TRBV4-2|-|TRBJ2-5
CASSPGLAGAGETQYF
TGTGCCAGCAGCCCGGGACTAGCGGGAGCTGGAGAGACCCAGTACTTC
>-|TRBV24-1|-|TRBJ1-5
CANCRGSNQPQHF
TGTGCCAACTGCAGGGGTAGCAATCAGCCCCAGCATTTT
>-|TRBV30|-|TRBJ2-3
CAWSVDPGVRDTQYF
TGTGCCTGGAGTGTAGACCCCGGAGTGAGAGATACGCAGTATTTT
>-|TRBV4-3|-|TRBJ1-5
CASSQDLSNQPQHF
TGCGCCAGCAGCCAAGATCTCAGCAATCAGCCCCAGCATTTT
>TRBD2|TRBV4-3|-|TRBJ2-5
CASSKGTSGYQETQYF
TGCGCCAGCAGCAAAGGGACTAGCGGGTACCAAGAGACCCAGTACTTC
>-|TRBV6-5|-|TRBJ1-2
CATGSPIEGGYTF
TGTGCCACGGGGAGCCCTATAGAGGGAGGCTACACCTTC
>TRBD1|TRBV18|-|TRBJ1-5
CASSLGQSNQPQHF
TGTGCCAGCTCACTGGGACAGAGCAATCAGCCCCAGCATTTT
>-|TRBV6-5|once|TRBJ2-5
CASSWASRSQETQYF
TGTGCCAGCAGTTGGGCTAGCCGATCCCAAGAGACCCAGTACTTC
>-|TRBV7-9|-|TRBJ1-5
CATRGGFQPQHF
TGTGCCACCCGGGGGGGGTTCCAGCCCCAGCATTTT
>TRBD2|TRBV7-2|-|TRBJ2-2
CASSLASSGVPTGELFF
TGTGCCAGCAGCTTAGCTTCTAGCGGAGTCCCCACCGGGGAGCTGTTTTTT
>TRBD2|TRBV9|few|TRBJ2-4
CASSSQAGGFAKNIQYF
TGTGCCAGCAGCTCCCAAGCGGGAGGGTTTGCCAAAAACATTCAGTACTTC
>-|TRBV5-1|-|TRBJ1-1
CASSPGNMFTEAFF
TGCGCCAGCAGCCCGGGGAACATGTTCACTGAAGCTTTCTTT
>TRBD2|TRBV7-3|-|TRBJ2-3
CASSHRGDPAGDTQYF
TGTGCCAGCAGCCACCGGGGGGATCCAGCGGGAGATACGCAGTATTTT
>-|TRBV7-8|few|TRBJ1-2
CASTRTWAGSYGYTF
TGTGCCAGCACCAGAACGTGGGCGGGGAGCTATGGCTACACCTTC
>-|TRBV6-4|-|TRBJ2-1
CASSDSILDLDEQFF
TGTGCCAGCAGTGACTCAATACTAGATCTCGATGAGCAGTTCTTC
>TRBD2|TRBV10-2|-|TRBJ2-3
CASSVAGGSTDTQYF
TGCGCCAGCAGTGTCGCGGGAGGGAGCACAGATACGCAGTATTTT
>TRBD1|TRBV19|-|TRBJ1-2
CASSSEGAGGYTF
TGTGCCAGTAGCTCAGAGGGGGCAGGCGGCTACACCTTC
>TRBD1|TRBV30|few|TRBJ1-1
CAWDRGQTDTEAFF
TGTGCCTGGGACAGGGGGCAGACGGACACTGAAGCTTTCTTT
>TRBD1|TRBV27|-|TRBJ2-2
CASSRDRGTGELFF
TGTGCCAGTAGCAGGGACAGGGGCACCGGGGAGCTGTTTTTT
>-|TRBV11-1|few|TRBJ2-1
CASSLGTNEQFF
TGTGCCAGCAGCTTAGGGACAAATGAGCAGTTCTTC
>-|TRBV6-5|-|TRBJ1-6
CASRRSQTNSPLHF
TGTGCCAGCCGTCGCAGCCAGACAAATTCACCCCTCCACTTT
>-|TRBV10-3|-|TRBJ1-2
CAISERQDYGYTF
TGTGCCATCAGTGAGCGGCAGGACTATGGCTACACCTTC
>TRBD1|TRBV14|-|TRBJ2-3
CASSPIPRTGLTDTQYF
TGTGCCAGCAGCCCGATCCCCCGGACAGGGCTGACAGATACGCAGTATTTT
>TRBD2|TRBV5-5|-|TRBJ2-2
CASSPWAGGPGELFF
TGTGCCAGCAGCCCCTGGGCGGGAGGTCCCGGGGAGCTGTTTTTT
>TRBD1|TRBV10-3|-|TRBJ2-1
CAISATGTGPYNEQFF
TGTGCCATCAGTGCGACCGGGACAGGGCCCTACAATGAGCAGTTCTTC
>-|TRBV14|-|TRBJ2-1
CASSQKGYYNNEQFF
TGTGCCAGCAGCCAAAAAGGATACTACAACAATGAGCAGTTCTTC
>-|TRBV20-1|-|TRBJ1-2
CSASGGGGYTF
TGCAGTGCTAGCGGCGGGGGAGGCTACACCTTC
>-|TRBV9|-|TRBJ2-1
CASSVAVAALNYNEQFF
TGTGCCAGCAGCGTAGCTGTAGCGGCACTAAACTACAATGAGCAGTTCTTC
>TRBD1|TRBV30|-|TRBJ2-2
CAWSDLRGRTGELFF
TGTGCCTGGAGTGATTTAAGGGGGCGCACCGGGGAGCTGTTTTTT
>-|TRBV19|-|TRBJ2-2
CASITKAPGTGELFF
TGTGCCAGTATAACTAAGGCCCCGGGTACCGGGGAGCTGTTTTTT
>TRBD1|TRBV11-1|-|TRBJ1-6
CASSPTGGVRNSPLHF
TGTGCCAGCAGCCCAACAGGGGGCGTCCGAAATTCACCCCTCCACTTT
>-|TRBV16|-|TRBJ1-3
CASSQGGASGNTIYF
TGTGCCAGCAGCCAAGGAGGGGCCTCTGGAAACACCATATATTTT
>-|TRBV19|-|TRBJ1-1
CASRHRVSEAFF
TGTGCCAGTAGACACAGGGTCTCTGAAGCTTTCTTT
>TRBD1|TRBV10-1|once|TRBJ2-1
CASSEFLDRVLYNEQFF
TGCGCCAGCAGTGAGTTTTTGGACAGGGTGCTCTACAATGAGCAGTTCTTC